This paragraph reports one TCR beta chain. The sample originates from a study of shared clonotypes between healthy human individuals. The test was conducted at deep level. Using ten immunoSEQ deep assay plates, investigators sequenced unsorted PBMC DNA. In the source study's methods: Junction-only sequences produced by ImmunoSEQ had no quality scores, so filtering differed. Assay used: immunoSEQ multiplex PCR; TCRdb lists only in-frame clones, some missing. For V, J and clone size, that table is used; D and trimming come from the DNA. Among roughly 480,000 clones listed, around three quarters were seen once. This CDR3 spans 15 amino acids. Germline-derived CDR1 and CDR2 are SGDLS and YYNGEE. Unmatched junction bases numbered 9, after V lost 0 bases and J lost 7 bases.

The source is a woman between 40 and 55 years old in good health. Some clones in this sample may be carry-over from other donors' samples. V and J are TRBV9 and TRBJ1-2, with 7 bases lining up with TRBD1. What was sequenced was PBMCs. The CDR3 DNA reads as TGTGCCAGCAGCGTAGGAGACAGGGCCGGCGGTGGCTACACCTTC. It encodes CASSVGDRAGGGYTF.